This is a list of T cell receptor beta chains from one sample in a study of shared clonotypes between healthy human individuals. Using immunoSEQ multiplex PCR, the repertoire was profiled, and TCRdb retains in-frame clones only, with some absent. This table has about 1.1 million clones, 70% to 80% appearing once. Sequencing used memory CD4+ T cells from PBMCs. The receptors here all came from a young man in good health. Some clones in this sample may be carry-over from other donors' samples. CDR3s include the opening cysteine and the closing phenylalanine or tryptophan. The D gene is left open where the match is weak. Size is stated for part of the rows, as once, few or many counts, or as a class when the clone is expanded.

CDR3: CASRLDTLGTEAFF
DNA: TGTGCCAGCAGACTGGACACCCTTGGCACTGAAGCTTTCTTT
size: NA
J: TRBJ1-1
V: TRBV6-6
length: 14
D: NA

CDR3: CASSLYLTSGNMGEQFF
DNA: TGTGCCAGCAGCTTATATTTGACTAGCGGGAACATGGGTGAGCAGTTCTTC
size: NA
J: TRBJ2-1
V: TRBV7-9
length: 17
D: TRBD2

CDR3: CASSVVSNQPQHF
DNA: TGTGCCAGCAGTGTTGTTAGCAATCAGCCCCAGCATTTT
size: few
J: TRBJ1-5
V: TRBV27
length: 13
D: NA

CDR3: CASSLSQQGQGF
DNA: TGTGCCAGCAGTCTTAGCCAACAGGGTCAGGGCTTC
size: NA
J: TRBJ2-7
V: TRBV2
length: 12
D: NA

CDR3: CASSANSGTFTGELFF
DNA: TGTGCCAGCAGCGCCAATAGCGGGACCTTCACCGGGGAGCTGTTTTTT
size: NA
J: TRBJ2-2
V: TRBV9
length: 16
D: TRBD2

CDR3: CASSASGYGELFF
DNA: TGTGCCAGCAGCGCATCAGGTTACGGGGAGCTGTTTTTT
size: NA
J: TRBJ2-2
V: TRBV7-2
length: 13
D: NA

CDR3: CASSRQGAESGELFF
DNA: TGCGCCAGCAGCCGACAGGGGGCAGAATCCGGGGAGCTGTTTTTT
size: NA
J: TRBJ2-2
V: TRBV5-1
length: 15
D: TRBD1

CDR3: CASSPPDRANTGELFF
DNA: TGTGCCAGCTCACCACCGGACAGGGCGAACACCGGGGAGCTGTTTTTT
size: once
J: TRBJ2-2
V: TRBV18
length: 16
D: TRBD1

CDR3: CASSRQGEGAQYF
DNA: TGTGCCAGCAGCCGGCAGGGGGAGGGGGCGCAGTATTTT
size: NA
J: TRBJ2-3
V: TRBV11-3
length: 13
D: NA

CDR3: CASSSQGQGYIQYF
DNA: TGTGCCAGCAGTTCACAGGGACAGGGCTACATTCAGTACTTC
size: NA
J: TRBJ2-4
V: TRBV28
length: 14
D: TRBD1

CDR3: CAWSVWTGASWGGLNTEAFF
DNA: TGTGCCTGGAGTGTATGGACAGGGGCCTCCTGGGGGGGTCTGAACACTGAAGCTTTCTTT
size: NA
J: TRBJ1-1
V: TRBV30
length: 20
D: TRBD1

CDR3: CASSLVLSGTTKNYGYTF
DNA: TGCGCCAGCAGCTTGGTACTGTCCGGGACAACTAAAAACTATGGCTACACCTTC
size: NA
J: TRBJ1-2
V: TRBV5-1
length: 18
D: NA

CDR3: CASSASTSPSYEQYF
DNA: TGTGCCAGCAGCGCATCGACTAGCCCGTCATACGAGCAGTACTTC
size: NA
J: TRBJ2-7
V: TRBV9
length: 15
D: TRBD2

CDR3: CASSLSNRDVSSYEQYF
DNA: TGTGCCAGCAGTTTATCGAACAGGGACGTAAGCTCCTACGAGCAGTACTTC
size: NA
J: TRBJ2-7
V: TRBV28
length: 17
D: NA

CDR3: CASSEAPRVLAGELFF
DNA: TGTGCCAGCAGTGAAGCGCCCAGGGTATTGGCCGGGGAGCTGTTTTTT
size: NA
J: TRBJ2-2
V: TRBV2
length: 16
D: NA

CDR3: CASSPPSSYNEQFF
DNA: TGTGCCAGCAGCCCCCCCAGCTCCTACAATGAGCAGTTCTTC
size: NA
J: TRBJ2-1
V: TRBV7-9
length: 14
D: NA

CDR3: CATQEVAGLSYEQYF
DNA: TGTGCCACCCAAGAGGTAGCGGGCCTCTCCTACGAGCAGTACTTC
size: NA
J: TRBJ2-7
V: TRBV10-3
length: 15
D: TRBD2

CDR3: CASNVLDRETQYF
DNA: TGTGCCAGCAATGTTCTTGACAGGGAGACCCAGTACTTC
size: NA
J: TRBJ2-5
V: TRBV2
length: 13
D: NA

CDR3: CASSLAATNTEAFF
DNA: TGTGCCAGCAGCTTAGCGGCGACGAACACTGAAGCTTTCTTT
size: NA
J: TRBJ1-1
V: TRBV7-2
length: 14
D: NA

CDR3: CASRSGDSYEQYF
DNA: TGTGCCAGCAGGAGCGGGGACTCCTACGAGCAGTACTTC
size: NA
J: TRBJ2-7
V: TRBV6-6
length: 13
D: TRBD2

CDR3: CASSFQGGQLPYEQYF
DNA: TGTGCCAGCAGTTTTCAGGGAGGCCAATTACCCTACGAGCAGTACTTC
size: NA
J: TRBJ2-7
V: TRBV6-6
length: 16
D: NA

CDR3: CASSDLPGYGYTF
DNA: TGTGCCAGCAGTGACCTACCGGGCTATGGCTACACCTTC
size: NA
J: TRBJ1-2
V: TRBV6-4
length: 13
D: NA

CDR3: CASSPPGDNEQFF
DNA: TGTGCCAGCAGCCCTCCCGGGGACAATGAGCAGTTCTTC
size: NA
J: TRBJ2-1
V: TRBV2
length: 13
D: NA

CDR3: CASSEVGLAGFNEQFF
DNA: TGTGCCAGCAGTGAAGTTGGACTAGCGGGTTTCAATGAGCAGTTCTTC
size: NA
J: TRBJ2-1
V: TRBV2
length: 16
D: TRBD2

CDR3: CASSLAGQHGYTF
DNA: TGTGCCAGCAGCTTGGCAGGGCAGCATGGCTACACCTTC
size: NA
J: TRBJ1-2
V: TRBV5-6
length: 13
D: NA

CDR3: CASRLMGNTGELFF
DNA: TGTGCCAGCAGGTTGATGGGGAACACCGGGGAGCTGTTTTTT
size: NA
J: TRBJ2-2
V: TRBV11-2
length: 14
D: NA

CDR3: CASSPRLAGGTYEQYF
DNA: TGTGCCAGCAGCCCGAGACTAGCGGGAGGGACCTACGAGCAGTACTTC
size: NA
J: TRBJ2-7
V: TRBV7-8
length: 16
D: TRBD2

CDR3: CASSVAGRVGTDTQYF
DNA: TGTGCCAGCAGCGTAGCGGGCAGGGTGGGCACAGATACGCAGTATTTT
size: NA
J: TRBJ2-3
V: TRBV9
length: 16
D: NA

CDR3: CASSLSGDTEAFF
DNA: TGTGCCAGTAGCCTTTCTGGTGACACTGAAGCTTTCTTT
size: NA
J: TRBJ1-1
V: TRBV19
length: 13
D: NA

CDR3: CASSPTRRDVDTGELFF
DNA: TGTGCCAGTAGTCCGACCCGGCGGGACGTAGACACCGGGGAGCTGTTTTTT
size: NA
J: TRBJ2-2
V: TRBV19
length: 17
D: NA

CDR3: CASSPIVPAGSGANVLTF
DNA: TGTGCCAGCTCACCCATCGTGCCTGCGGGCTCTGGGGCCAACGTCCTGACTTTC
size: once
J: TRBJ2-6
V: TRBV18
length: 18
D: NA

CDR3: CASRDDRENNEQFF
DNA: TGTGCCAGCAGGGACGACAGGGAGAACAATGAGCAGTTCTTC
size: once
J: TRBJ2-1
V: TRBV2
length: 14
D: TRBD1

CDR3: CASSPPGNYEQYF
DNA: TGTGCCAGCTCACCCCCAGGGAACTACGAGCAGTACTTC
size: NA
J: TRBJ2-7
V: TRBV18
length: 13
D: NA